Shown below are 18 T cell receptor beta chains from a single sample sequenced in a study of spatial heterogeneity in lung cancer. TCRdb ran MiXCR on the 5' RACE reads and lists one entry per CDR3 protein. The repertoire includes under 10,000 distinct CDR3 sequences, 3.5% to 5% of them detected once, and roughly 28% sits in the top ten. Time point meaning: sample taken at primary tumor resection. TCRs were sequenced from unsorted whole RNA of tumor, nontumor lung or PBMC. This sample comprised PBMCs, obtained at surgery. Receptors originate from a male donor with early-stage non-small cell lung cancer.

This clonotype was seen repeatedly, ten times or more. The library was designed around alpha chains, so this beta chain is a stray read whose abundance carries little weight. The chain links TRBV2 to TRBJ2-3, with TRBD2 matching over 8 bases. The trim removed 7 bases at V and 2 bases at J, leaving 2 bases unmatched. The CDR3 consists of 13 residues. Per the germline V gene, CDR1 is SNHLY and CDR2 is FYNNEI. In DNA, the CDR3 is TGTGCCAGCACGGGGGGGCCCACAGATACGCAGTATTTT. Translating it yields CASTGGPTDTQYF.

By proportion, this clonotype is hyperexpanded. This beta chain is off target for a library built for alpha chains, so its abundance means little. The chain has TRBV7-2 and TRBJ2-5, with 8 positions matching TRBD2. Germline V gene sequence: CDR1 SGHTA, CDR2 FQGNSA. V lost 11 bases and J lost 5; bases outside the gene matches: 13. This CDR3 spans 14 amino acids. CDR3 in DNA: TGTGCCTCCTCGGTCGGGGGGGCTCTGGAGACCCAGTACTTC. Amino acid sequence: CASSVGGALETQYF. The full variable domain, rest sourced from reference TRBV7-2 and TRBJ2-5, is GAGVSQSPSNKVTEKGKDVELRCDPISGHTALYWYRQSLGQGLEFLIYFQGNSAPDKSGLPSDRFSAERTGGSVSTLTIQRTQQEDSAVYLCASSVGGALETQYFGPGTRLLVL.

There are many counts of this clonotype. The library was prepared for alpha chains; this beta chain is a stray read, so its frequency means little. The V gene is TRBV7-9, the J gene TRBJ1-1; D is uncertain. V lost 1 base, J lost 11 bases, and 8 bases lay in between. The CDR3 is made up of 11 amino acids. From germline, CDR1 is SEHNR and CDR2 FQNEAQ (reference sequence). CDR3 region: CASSLGPGAFF. CDR3 bases: TGTGCCAGCAGCTTAGGGCCTGGGGCTTTCTTT.

Concerning this clonotype itself: The size of this beta chain means little, since it is a stray read in a library made for alpha chains. The genes are TRBV24-1 and TRBJ1-2; possible D gene TRBD1, 5 bases. Germline V gene lookup returns CDR1 KGHDR and CDR2 SFDVKD. Trimming took off 0 bases at V and 2 bases at J, with 24 bases between the two ends. The CDR3 has 20 amino acids. The CDR3 loop is CATSDLQPRAREGKNYGYTF. Written as DNA, the CDR3 is TGTGCCACCAGTGATTTGCAACCCAGGGCGCGAGAAGGGAAAAACTATGGCTACACCTTC.

This clonotype appeared many times. This beta chain is off target for a library built for alpha chains, so its abundance means little. DNA for the CDR3: TGTGCCAGCTCACCCGGGACAGCCCAAGAGACCCAGTACTTC. The encoded protein is CASSPGTAQETQYF. V gene TRBV18 combines with J gene TRBJ2-5, with 7 bases that match TRBD1. CDR3 length: 14 residues. V shed 3 bases and J 1 base; nucleotides not matched to a gene: 2. From germline, CDR1 is KGHSH and CDR2 LQKENI.

This clonotype rates as medium-sized (0.01 to 0.1%). The library was prepared for alpha chains; this beta chain is a stray read, so its frequency means little. The chain links TRBV7-9 to TRBJ1-1; a possible D gene is TRBD1 (6 bases). This CDR3 region has 12 residues. CDR1 SEHNR and CDR2 FQNEAQ come from the germline V gene (reference sequence). V lost 5 bases, J lost 5 bases, and 9 bases lay in between. This CDR3 is CASSRGGTEAFF. The CDR3 nucleotides read TGTGCCAGCAGCCGAGGGGGTACTGAAGCTTTCTTT.

This clonotype was found many times. Within a library made for alpha chains, this beta chain is off target, and its count is uninformative. The V call is TRBV6-5, the J call TRBJ1-1, with 7 nucleotides matching TRBD1. The CDR3 covers 16 residues. V shed 6 bases, J shed 6 bases, and the junction held 16 bases outside the gene matches. In germline, CDR1 is MNHEY, CDR2 SVGAGI. Here the CDR3 DNA reads TGTGCCAGCAGCCGGATGGGTGACAGGGAAAGTGCTGAAGCTTTCTTT. This gives the protein CASSRMGDRESAEAFF.

In its sample, this clonotype was seen many times. With the library built for alpha chains, this beta chain is off target and its frequency is not meaningful. The chain carries TRBV20-1 and TRBJ2-2; D gene uncertain. V dropped 0 bases and J dropped 5 bases, with 16 bases sitting between them. CDR1 is DFQATT, CDR2 SNEGSKA, per germline (reference sequence). CDR3 length: 16 residues. This CDR3 reads CSARDGSTVVTGELFF. The CDR3, as DNA: TGCAGTGCTAGAGATGGATCAACGGTTGTGACCGGGGAGCTGTTTTTT.

This clonotype was detected many times. Within a library made for alpha chains, this beta chain is off target, and its count is uninformative. This chain joins TRBV7-9 and TRBJ1-6, with D tentatively TRBD1 (6 bases). This CDR3 has 14 amino acids. CDR1 is SEHNR and CDR2 is FQNEAQ in the germline V gene (reference sequence). With 6 bases removed from V and 10 bases from J, the gap between germline ends came to 16 bases. The CDR3 DNA sequence: TGTGCCAGCAGGTTGGGGGGCCAAGAATCACCCCTCCACTTT. It translates to CASRLGGQESPLHF. Full variable domain (remainder filled in from reference TRBV7-9 and TRBJ1-6): DTGVSQNPRHKITKRGQNVTFRCDPISEHNRLYWYRQTLGQGPEFLTYFQNEAQLEKSRLLSDRFSAERPKGSFSTLEIQRTEQGDSAMYLCASRLGGQESPLHFGNGTRLTVT.

The table lists this clonotype with many counts. The library was designed around alpha chains, so this beta chain is a stray read whose abundance carries little weight. This chain uses TRBV3-1 with TRBJ1-1, with D unresolved. The CDR3 consists of 13 residues. V was trimmed by 4 bases and J by 0 bases, leaving 6 bases between them. CDR1 is LGHDT, CDR2 YNNKEL, per germline (reference sequence). CDR3 loop: CASSRTVNTEAFF. CDR3 nucleotides: TGTGCCAGCAGCCGGACGGTGAACACTGAAGCTTTCTTT.

This clonotype was observed many times. This beta chain is an off-target read within a library intended for alpha chains, so its frequency means little. The genes are TRBV10-3 and TRBJ1-4, with D possibly being TRBD1 (6 bases). Trimming left V 6 bases short and J 7 bases short, with 18 bases between. Germline CDR1 ENHRY, CDR2 SYGVKD. The CDR3 spans 15 residues. The CDR3 DNA sequence: TGTGCCATCAGCTCCCCGACAGGCACGTCTGAAAAACTGTTTTTT. Its translation: CAISSPTGTSEKLFF.

This clonotype was detected a few times. This beta chain represents an off-target read in a library built for alpha chains; its size is of limited meaning. J is TRBJ1-6 and V is TRBV12-3 or TRBV12-4; D gene unclear. The length of the CDR3 is 16 residues. V lost 1 base to trimming and J lost 4 bases, with 11 bases between them. The CDR3 region has the DNA TGTGCCAGCAGTTTAGACGTGGGGATTTATAATTCACCCCTCCACTTT. Its translation: CASSLDVGIYNSPLHF.

This clonotype was seen many times. With the library built for alpha chains, this beta chain is off target and its frequency is not meaningful. The CDR3 spells CASSIGGNQPQHF. CDR3 nucleotides: TGTGCCAGTAGTATAGGGGGCAATCAGCCCCAGCATTTT. This chain uses TRBV19 with TRBJ1-5, with D uncertain. The CDR3 sequence is 13 residues long. Germline lookup yields CDR1 LNHDA and CDR2 SQIVND (reference sequence). Trimming shortened V by 1 base and J by 2 bases, and 3 bases separated the two germline ends. Supplemented by reference TRBV19 and TRBJ1-5, the full variable domain reads DGGITQSPKYLFRKEGQNVTLSCEQNLNHDAMYWYRQDPGQGLRLIYYSQIVNDFQKGDIAEGYSVSREKKESFPLTVTSAQKNPTAFYLCASSIGGNQPQHFGDGTRLSIL.

This clonotype was picked up many times. This beta chain is a stray sequence in a library constructed for alpha chains; its clone size is not meaningful. The chain recombines TRBV6-1 with TRBJ2-7; 12 bases fit TRBD2. CDR3 length: 12 residues. V gave up 8 bases and J gave up 5 bases; unmatched junction bases: 1. Germline values: CDR1 MNHNS, CDR2 SASEGT. The CDR3 bases are TGTGCCAGCCGACTAGCGGGGGACGAGCAGTACGTC. Translated, it gives CASRLAGDEQYV.

This clonotype was seen many times. Little can be read into the size of this beta chain, an off-target read in a library designed for alpha chains. The chain links TRBV5-4 to TRBJ2-1; TRBD1 aligns across 11 bases. The junction had 1 base not matched to a gene; V was cut back by 3 bases and J by 2 bases. Germline V lookup: CDR1 SGHNT, CDR2 YYREEE (reference sequence). This CDR3 has 15 amino acids. CDR3 sequence: CASSSGQGAYNEQFF. As DNA, the CDR3 is TGTGCCAGCAGCTCGGGACAGGGGGCCTACAATGAGCAGTTCTTC.

This clonotype was counted many times. This beta chain is off target for a library built for alpha chains, so its abundance means little. The chain combines TRBV11-2 with TRBJ1-1; TRBD1 agrees at 7 bases. The CDR3 contains 16 residues. CDR1 and CDR2 from the germline V gene are SGHAT and FQNNGV. J gave up 0 bases and V 2 bases, and 6 bases lay outside the gene matches. The CDR3 bases are TGTGCCAGCAGCTTAAGGTTTGGGACAGTGAACACTGAAGCTTTCTTT. Translation: CASSLRFGTVNTEAFF.

This clonotype has at least ten counts. In a library made to pick up alpha chains, this beta chain is a stray read with a size that means little. The V gene is TRBV30, the J gene TRBJ2-1; 8 bases fit TRBD2. Germline loops: CDR1 GTSNPN, CDR2 SVGIG (reference sequence). This CDR3 has 17 amino acids. Unmatched junction bases numbered 10, after V lost 3 bases and J lost 0 bases. The CDR3 is CAWRDEAGVSSYNEQFF. In nucleotides, the CDR3 is TGTGCCTGGAGAGACGAAGCGGGGGTGAGCTCCTACAATGAGCAGTTCTTC.

In this sample, this clonotype is hyperexpanded (1% or more). A library made for alpha chains picked up this beta chain off target, so its size means little. The J gene is TRBJ1-2, the V gene TRBV4-3, with TRBD1 matching 7 bases. This CDR3 spans 16 amino acids. The germline V gene encodes CDR1 LGHNA and CDR2 YSLEER. V lost 0 bases, J lost 6 bases, and 10 bases stayed unmatched. CDR3: CASSQDFSTGPDGYTF. The CDR3 DNA sequence: TGCGCCAGCAGCCAAGATTTCTCGACAGGGCCTGATGGCTACACCTTC.